This T cell receptor beta chain appears in the sequencing data of a study of cytomegalovirus exposure and HLA in healthy donors. Findings and limits, study-wide: High sensitivity and specificity were reportedly achieved when the classifier diagnosed cytomegalovirus status. In an earlier analysis, productive rearrangement rates for most beta V segments clustered near 87% or 30%. Looking again later, the authors saw that most CMV-associated TCR beta chains seemed HLA-restricted. One later analysis reportedly identified an Asian-associated ancestry cluster that showed fewer N-insertions than the roughly 670-donor mean.

PCR was performed using 60 Vbeta and 13 Jbeta primers. Generated by immunoSEQ multiplex PCR, the TCRdb table keeps only in-frame clones and is missing some. The sample's table shows around 150,000 clones. As for this clone: Its antigen is not known.

Germline V CDR1 and CDR2: MNHEY, SVGAGI. The CDR3 extends over 14 amino acids. V was trimmed by 6 bases and J by 4 bases, leaving 16 bases between them. This rearrangement joins TRBV6-5 to TRBJ2-7, with D perhaps matching TRBD2 (6 bases). The sequence came from a woman aged 55-75 years in good health and CMV-seronegative. The specimen sequenced was PBMCs. CDR3 residues: CASSPTRRDYEQYF. The CDR3 DNA reads TGTGCCAGCAGCCCCACACGGAGGGATTACGAGCAGTACTTC.